A single T cell receptor (beta chain) is shown here with its context. These data are taken from a study of blood T cell repertoires in COVID-19. The wider study: Whether acute or convalescent, the COVID-19 samples came from the United States, Italy and Spain. T cells, B-cell-depleted T cells, or PBMCs supplied cDNA or gDNA.

As originally analysed: Amplifying reference gene primers gave estimates of nucleated cell counts. Data came from immunoSEQ multiplex PCR; TCRdb stores just in-frame clones and leaves some out. V and J calls and clone size are those listed in that table; D and trimming were worked out from the DNA. The table has some 530,000 clones, 70% to 90% seen once. The V gene's germline CDR1 is KGHSH and CDR2 LQKENI. Trimming took 5 bases from V and 3 from J, leaving 10 bases between them. The CDR3 has 13 residues. This clonotype was obtained from a human donor in a cohort sampled during active COVID-19. The sequencing input was peripheral blood. The rearrangement joins TRBV18 to TRBJ1-1, with D maybe TRBD1 (5 bases). The CDR3 DNA sequence: TGTGCCAGCTCAGGAGGGGAGGACACTGAAGCTTTCTTT. It encodes CASSGGEDTEAFF.